This T cell receptor beta chain originates from a study of T cell responses to AZD1222 COVID-19 vaccine. Study findings and constraints: No day 14 peak samples; only post-peak repertoires were characterized. Seropositive AZD1222 recipients at baseline numbered only 6 or 7. Spike-specific TCR repertoires showed rising breadth and depth after two AZD1222 doses.

This CDR3 contains 13 residues. V gave up 1 base and J gave up 7 bases, with 10 bases separating them. This clone was observed once. What it binds is not known. Profiling relied on immunoSEQ multiplex PCR, and the TCRdb table lists in-frame clones only, not all of them. The sample lists fewer than 150,000 clones, around 86% occurring once. The sample consisted of peripheral blood, taken on day 0 of AZD1222 vaccination. V is TRBV12-3 or TRBV12-4 and J is TRBJ2-5; D gene uncertain. The clonotype originates from an adult in good health. As DNA, the CDR3 is TGTGCCAGCAGTTTAGGGAGCGAGGTGACCCAGTACTTC. It is translated as CASSLGSEVTQYF.